A single sample gave rise to the 9 T cell receptor beta chains below, sequenced in a study of identical twins. TCRdb re-analysed the 5' RACE reads in MiXCR, keeping a single row per CDR3 protein. The sample has more than 1.5 million distinct CDR3 sequences; roughly a third are singletons. The sample taken for sequencing was cord blood. The receptor set was obtained from a newborn girl in good health.

The rearrangement joins TRBV9 to TRBJ1-5; 7 nucleotides align to TRBD1. Germline V gene lookup returns CDR1 SGDLS and CDR2 YYNGEE. The CDR3 loop spans 14 amino acids. V gave up 3 bases and J gave up 6 bases; unmatched junction bases: 6. CDR3 in DNA: TGTGCCAGCAGCGAAGGGGGCATAAGTCAGCCCCAGCATTTT. The encoded protein is CASSEGGISQPQHF.

This clonotype turned up a few times. The chain recombines TRBV29-1 with TRBJ2-7; 8 nucleotides line up with TRBD1. This CDR3 region has 13 residues. V dropped 5 bases and J dropped 2; count of bases not matched to a gene: 5. Germline CDR1 reads SQVTM; CDR2 reads ANQGSEA. CDR3 residues: CSVLLGQAYEQYF. The DNA of the CDR3 is TGCAGCGTTCTCTTGGGACAGGCCTACGAGCAGTACTTC.

The chain recombines TRBV6-5 with TRBJ2-1; possible D gene TRBD1, 6 bases. Germline CDR1 reads MNHEY; CDR2 reads SVGAGI. V gave up 2 bases and J gave up 14 bases, with 16 bases separating them. This CDR3 comprises 13 residues. This CDR3 is CASSYGVGTRKFF. The DNA for the CDR3 is TGTGCCAGCAGTTACGGAGTCGGGACAAGGAAGTTCTTC.

The chain carries TRBV6-5 and TRBJ2-7; 7 bases are a match to TRBD2. The CDR3 runs 15 residues. V trimming: 6 bases; J trimming: 5 bases; junction bases outside the gene matches: 13. Germline V lookup: CDR1 MNHEY, CDR2 SVGAGI. CDR3 sequence reads: CASSQTAGDIHEQYF. The CDR3 DNA reads TGTGCCAGCAGCCAAACTGCGGGAGATATACACGAGCAGTACTTC.

This clonotype was seen more than once but under ten times. V gene TRBV4-1 combines with J gene TRBJ1-1; possible D gene TRBD1, 5 bases. The CDR3 length is 15 residues. V was clipped by 2 bases and J by 5 bases, with 15 bases between them. CDR1 and CDR2 (germline): MGHRA, YSYEKL. The CDR3 DNA follows: TGCGCCAGCAGCCAACTCGGGACGGGAGTGACTGAAGCTTTCTTT. Its protein is CASSQLGTGVTEAFF.

The CDR3 sequence: CASSSQGDSTDTQYF. The CDR3 nucleotides read TGTGCCAGCAGCTCCCAGGGAGACAGCACAGATACGCAGTATTTT. The chain joins TRBV7-9 to TRBJ2-3; D may match TRBD1 or TRBD2 (5 bases each). This CDR3 comprises 15 residues. Germline V gene data show CDR1 as SEHNR and CDR2 as FQNEAQ (reference sequence). Trimming pared 4 bases from V and 0 bases from J, leaving 11 bases between.

The chain carries TRBV29-1 and TRBJ2-1, with a possible D match to TRBD2 (6 bases). The germline V gene has CDR1 SQVTM and CDR2 ANQGSEA. V was shortened by 3 bases and J by 4 bases, with 13 bases between the two germline ends. The CDR3 extends over 14 amino acids. CDR3 coding DNA: TGCAGCGTTGAGAGGCTAGCGAGATACAATGAGCAGTTCTTC. Its translation: CSVERLARYNEQFF.

V and J are TRBV20-1 and TRBJ1-4; a possible D gene is TRBD1 (5 bases). In germline, CDR1 is DFQATT, CDR2 SNEGSKA (reference sequence). Between the trimmed V and J ends, which lost 5 bases and 10 bases, there was a span of 14 bases. This CDR3 region has 12 residues. This CDR3 is CSAPLRGGKLFF. The CDR3 DNA reads as TGCAGTGCTCCTCTCCGGGGGGGAAAACTGTTTTTT.

The chain uses TRBV4-1 and TRBJ1-2; D may be TRBD1 (5 bases). The CDR3 covers 15 residues. The germline V gene encodes CDR1 MGHRA and CDR2 YSYEKL. V was cut by 1 base and J by 5 bases, with 14 bases left in between. Written as DNA, the CDR3 is TGCGCCAGCAGCCAAGGAACAGTTCGGGGGTATGGCTACACCTTC. Translating gives CASSQGTVRGYGYTF.